This T cell receptor beta chain is from a study of T cells in Graves' hyperthyroidism and ophthalmopathy (dated by TCRdb to between 2018 and 2020). Broadly, across the study: Peripheral blood samples were taken at the time of initial diagnosis, prior to any treatment. For training and testing, the 80 to 100 patients in the discovery cohort were randomly divided in a 7:3 ratio. Following sampling, methimazole starting at 30 mg daily was given to hyperthyroidism patients, and high-dose intravenous methylprednisolone was given to ophthalmopathy patients. Prospective prediction of ophthalmopathy was tested in an independent validation cohort consisting of some 18 hyperthyroidism patients and more than 15 patients who later progressed to ophthalmopathy. To identify TCR V-J signatures that set the groups apart, the researchers used a discovery cohort of about a hundred patients, made up of 40 to 45 with Graves' ophthalmopathy and about 55 with stable Graves' hyperthyroidism. TCR Vbeta CDR3 sequencing of 130 to 150 peripheral blood samples (around 45 ophthalmopathy, 75 hyperthyroidism and roughly 17 progressor patients) is reported in the paper. The study also compared thyroid tissue and blood T-cell repertoires from five or six Graves' hyperthyroidism patients. The paper as a whole reports these results and caveats: Most expanded thyroid clonotypes (frequency above 0.001) were also found in blood, which suggests that blood repertoires may mirror thyroid immune responses. A model built on a 13 V-J signature distinguished ophthalmopathy from stable hyperthyroidism, reaching roughly 88% sensitivity and about 81% specificity in cross-validation and 80%/75% in testing. In validation, the model predicted progression to ophthalmopathy with roughly 66% sensitivity and roughly 75% specificity, a median of 6.5 months before onset. Sample size was not statistically predetermined, and blinding of investigators to group allocation was not performed.

In the ophthalmopathy patients, disease was moderately to severely active, with a Clinical Activity Score of 3 or more, a NOSPECS grade of 4 or more, and a duration of less than 3 months. Patients with uncontrolled infections, other autoimmune diseases, pregnancy or lactation were excluded. Diagnoses were based on clinical symptoms, serum thyroxine and TRAb, thyroid ultrasound and orbital computed tomography. PBMCs were separated from roughly 9.3 ml of fresh peripheral blood using Ficoll-Paque density gradient centrifugation. Total RNA was extracted using Trizol reagent, and RNA quality was assessed on an Agilent 2100 Bioanalyzer. Amplification of TCR beta CDR3 regions was carried out from RNA transcripts. The first round of RT-PCR for the TCR CDR3 was performed with the HTBI primer set and the Qiagen OneStep RT-PCR kit. Libraries were constructed in a second round of multiplex PCR, after which size selection and purification were carried out. Sequencing of the libraries was done on an Illumina HiSeq2000 using paired-end 100 bp reads. Per the authors' processing: SOAPnuke was used to process the raw data, with reads discarded if the reads contained adapters or uncalled bases, had a mean Phred below 15, or lacked an exact constant-primer or identifier match. High-quality paired reads were merged with COPE v1.2.5, and unique nucleotide sequences were defined as clonotypes. MiTCR v1.1 was used to align clonotypes to the IMGT TRBV, TRBD and TRBJ reference segments. The analysis included only V-J combinations with a frequency above 0.0001, which together covered more than 99% of the repertoires. A TCS score was defined as the ratio of F50 (clonal expansion) to E x V (chaos), with BLOSUM62-based TCRdist applied between CDR3 peptides within each V-J. Welch's t-statistics and random forest reduced some 510 V-J features to 13, which were used in a naive Bayes classifier (R e1071). The public reads were quality trimmed at Q25 with fastp and then assembled into clones with MiXCR by TCRdb, keeping productive beta chains. Entries are consolidated by CDR3 protein sequence, retaining the most common genes and DNA. TCRdb's processing, not the study's, gives the V and J calls here. For this sample the table gives about 460,000 distinct CDR3 sequences, of which roughly 23% were detected only once. Of the sample, under 55% falls within the top ten clones.

At the junction V is shortened by 2 bases and J by 4 bases, with 21 bases in between. The CDR3 sequence holds 18 residues, the cysteine and phenylalanine included. The kept DNA is CDR3 alone, 54 bases in frame from the first base. Looking up the germline V gene (reference sequence) yields CDR1 MNHNY and CDR2 SVGAGI. Comment on this clonotype: This receptor's antigen is unknown. Within one base of it there is no much larger clone, and no base qualities were kept.

The source of this sequence is a woman aged 70-85 years with Graves' ophthalmopathy. This chain joins TRBV6-6 to TRBJ2-4; perhaps TRBD2 is the D gene, with 5 bases matching. The sequencing input was blood. The nucleotide sequence is given as TGTGCCAGCAGTTACGGTACCCCCGGCGGTATAGCGAAAAACATTCAGTACTTC. The resulting protein is CASSYGTPGGIAKNIQYF.